This is a list of T cell receptor beta chains from one sample in a study of T cells in localized non-small cell lung cancer. Measured with immunoSEQ multiplex PCR; TCRdb has only the in-frame clones, and not every one. The table has over a thousand clones, more than 35% seen once. This specimen was lung tumor tissue, taken before any cancer treatment. The source of these receptors is a male donor at least 60 years old with stage III lung adenocarcinoma. Both conserved end residues are part of each CDR3. A D gene is named only where the DNA matches it firmly. Size values are once, few and many counts, or a class for expanded clones, and some rows have none.

abundance | d_gene | j_gene | v_gene | len | CDR3aa | CDR3nt
. | . | TRBJ2-7 | TRBV19 | 13 | CASSIEVTYEQYF | TGTGCCAGTAGTATAGAGGTTACCTACGAGCAGTACTTC
. | . | TRBJ1-5 | TRBV6-8 | 14 | CASSRDGNGQPQHF | TGTGCCAGCAGCCGGGACGGAAACGGTCAGCCCCAGCATTTT
large | TRBD1 | TRBJ1-3 | TRBV28 | 15 | CASSAHRGIGNTIYF | TGTGCCAGCAGTGCACACAGGGGTATTGGAAACACCATATATTTT
. | . | TRBJ2-7 | TRBV28 | 14 | CASSFGTPSYEQYF | TGTGCCAGCAGCTTCGGGACACCCTCCTACGAGCAGTACTTC
. | . | TRBJ1-1 | TRBV30 | 14 | CAWSVFREGTEAFF | TGTGCCTGGAGTGTATTCAGGGAGGGAACTGAAGCTTTCTTT
. | . | TRBJ1-2 | TRBV28 | 13 | CASSPGGQGGYTF | TGTGCCAGCAGTCCCGGGGGCCAAGGGGGCTACACCTTC
few | . | TRBJ1-6 | TRBV11-3 | 14 | CASSLVGSNSPLHF | TGTGCCAGCAGCTTGGTGGGTAGTAATTCACCCCTCCACTTT
few | . | TRBJ1-3 | TRBV6-8 | 17 | CASSYSLTGSSGNTIYF | TGTGCCAGCAGTTACTCGCTTACGGGGAGCTCTGGAAACACCATATATTTT
once | . | TRBJ1-1 | TRBV19 | 13 | CASSIRVSDEAFF | TGTGCCAGTAGTATCCGGGTCAGTGATGAAGCTTTCTTT
. | TRBD1 | TRBJ2-7 | TRBV5-1 | 14 | CASSDGQGLLEQYF | TGCGCCAGCAGCGACGGACAGGGGCTCCTCGAGCAGTACTTC
. | . | TRBJ1-4 | TRBV7-4 | 15 | CASSTSGQGYEKLFF | TGTGCCAGCAGCACCAGCGGGCAGGGGTATGAAAAACTGTTTTTT
once | . | TRBJ1-1 | TRBV12-5 | 14 | CASGRDPEGTEAFF | TGTGCTAGTGGCCGGGATCCCGAGGGCACTGAAGCTTTCTTT